The 31 T cell receptor beta chains in this list originate from one sample, sequenced in a study of identical twins (dated by TCRdb to 2016 to 2017). The library was produced with 5' RACE. The listed sequencing device is Illumina HiSeq 2000. TCRdb's own reprocessing of the public reads used fastp at Q25 and MiXCR and kept productive beta chains. Rows matching on CDR3 protein sequence are summarized as one entry with the most common DNA and genes. For this sample the table gives approximately 670,000 distinct CDR3 sequences, of which around 5.7% were detected only once. The top ten hold approximately 2% of the sample. Input material: naive T cells sorted from blood. The cell subset or site label corresponds to: cells isolated with a human naive T-cell isolation kit. The origin of the receptors is a man between 18 and 35 years old in good health.

This clonotype has just a few counts. The chain couples TRBV4-2 to TRBJ1-1; no clear D gene. CDR3 length: 15 residues. Looked up from germline, CDR1 is LGHNA and CDR2 is YNFKEQ. V lost 4 bases to trimming and J lost 5 bases, with 17 bases between them. CDR3 nucleotides: TGTGCCAGCAGCCCTCCGAAGGGCGTAGGGACTGAAGCTTTCTTT. This sequence encodes CASSPPKGVGTEAFF.

This clonotype was seen a handful of times. The chain is built from TRBV11-1 and TRBJ2-1; 8 bases fit TRBD2. The CDR3 consists of 13 residues. Germline V lookup: CDR1 SGHAT, CDR2 FQDESV (reference sequence). The ends lost 1 base at V and 13 bases at J; junction bases unmatched: 6. CDR3 bases: TGTGCCAGCAGCTTAGGGCGGGGGGAAGGTCAGTTCTTC. Its protein is CASSLGRGEGQFF.

This clonotype was detected ten times or more. This chain uses TRBV7-9 with TRBJ1-5; a possible D gene is TRBD1 (6 bases). V was shortened by 5 bases and J by 7 bases, with 12 bases between the two germline ends. CDR1 is SEHNR and CDR2 is FQNEAQ in the germline V gene (reference sequence). The CDR3 sequence is 13 residues long. CDR3 DNA: TGTGCCAGCAGCCCGAGGGGGGAACAGCCCCAGCATTTT. It specifies CASSPRGEQPQHF.

As DNA, the CDR3 is TGTGCCAGCAGCTTATTAGGTGTCTCCTACAATGAGCAGTTCTTC. Its protein is CASSLLGVSYNEQFF. This chain joins TRBV11-2 and TRBJ2-1, with unresolved D. The V end was cut by 2 bases, the J end by 0 bases, with 8 bases between. From germline, CDR1 is SGHAT and CDR2 FQNNGV. The CDR3 consists of 15 residues.

V usage is TRBV12-3 or TRBV12-4 and J usage is TRBJ1-4; D not certain. Trimming stripped 6 bases from V and 6 bases from J, with 11 bases between. The CDR3 is made up of 13 amino acids. CDR3 region: CASRFLPDEKLFF. CDR3 DNA sequence: TGTGCCAGCAGGTTTCTACCGGATGAAAAACTGTTTTTT.

The chain links TRBV6-1 to TRBJ2-7; 11 nucleotides agree with TRBD1. V shed 6 bases and J 6 bases; nucleotides not matched to a gene: 10. This CDR3 contains 15 residues. Per germline, CDR1 MNHNS and CDR2 SASEGT. CDR3 sequence: CASSRDRGRTIEQYV. DNA of the CDR3: TGTGCCAGCAGCAGGGACAGGGGGAGGACGATCGAGCAGTACGTC.

V gene TRBV10-3 combines with J gene TRBJ2-5; D is uncertain. This CDR3 is built from 12 residues. V was clipped by 8 bases and J by 4 bases, with 11 bases between them. Germline lookup yields CDR1 ENHRY and CDR2 SYGVKD. The CDR3 region has the DNA TGTGCCATCGGTCCCTCTATAGAGACCCAGTACTTC. Translated: CAIGPSIETQYF.

This chain links TRBV11-2 with TRBJ2-3; TRBD2 matches 9 bases. J lost 3 bases, V lost 5 bases, and 9 bases had no gene match. The CDR3 is made up of 16 amino acids. Germline loops: CDR1 SGHAT, CDR2 FQNNGV. CDR3 region: CASSLRRAGGTDTQYF. CDR3 DNA sequence: TGTGCCAGCAGCCTACGGCGGGCGGGAGGGACAGATACGCAGTATTTT.

This clonotype was detected only a few times. The chain uses TRBV12-3 or TRBV12-4 and TRBJ2-1, with 12 bases aligning to TRBD2. This CDR3 has 15 amino acids. The trim removed 4 bases at V and 5 bases at J, leaving 3 bases unmatched. The CDR3 nucleotides read TGTGCCAGCAGTTCAGGACTAGCGGGACACAATGAGCAGTTCTTC. Translating it yields CASSSGLAGHNEQFF.

This chain uses TRBV3-1 with TRBJ2-3, with D perhaps matching TRBD1 or TRBD2 (5 bases each). The germline gives CDR1 LGHDT, CDR2 YNNKEL (reference sequence). The germline V and J ends were trimmed by 4 bases and 4 bases, with 15 bases remaining between them. This CDR3 contains 15 residues. This CDR3 reads CASSRRDAWSDTQYF. Here the CDR3 DNA reads TGTGCCAGCAGCCGTCGGGACGCCTGGTCAGATACGCAGTATTTT.

This clonotype was seen more than once but under ten times. The chain joins TRBV7-9 to TRBJ2-7; the D gene is possibly TRBD1 (6 bases). Trimming took 0 bases from V and 0 from J, leaving 15 bases between them. The germline V gene encodes CDR1 SEHNR and CDR2 FQNEAQ (reference sequence). The CDR3 consists of 17 residues. CDR3 nucleotide sequence: TGTGCCAGCAGCTTAGCCCAGGTCCGGGACAACTCCTACGAGCAGTACTTC. Translated: CASSLAQVRDNSYEQYF.

This sequence joins TRBV29-1 and TRBJ2-6; no firm D call. V was trimmed by 2 bases and J by 2 bases, leaving 10 bases between them. Germline V gene sequence: CDR1 SQVTM, CDR2 ANQGSEA. There are 15 residues in the CDR3. CDR3 sequence reads: CSVETGPTGANVLTF. In nucleotides, the CDR3 is TGCAGCGTTGAAACCGGGCCGACTGGGGCCAACGTCCTGACTTTC.

Ten or more counts support this clonotype. The chain carries TRBV12-3 or TRBV12-4 and TRBJ2-7, with D perhaps given as TRBD1 or TRBD2 (5 bases each). The ends were cut back, 5 bases at V and 6 bases at J, with 14 bases in the middle. The CDR3 contains 13 residues. CDR3 bases: TGTGCCAGCAGTCCCGGGGCCACGGGCGAGCAGTACTTC. This gives the protein CASSPGATGEQYF.

This clonotype was counted at least ten times. The J gene is TRBJ2-3, the V gene TRBV5-1; D perhaps matches TRBD1 (5 bases). V lost 0 bases to trimming and J lost 0 bases, with 5 bases between them. This CDR3 has 14 residues. The germline V gene encodes CDR1 SGHRS and CDR2 YFSETQ. The CDR3 sequence is CASSLDRSTDTQYF. In DNA, the CDR3 is TGCGCCAGCAGCTTGGACAGGAGCACAGATACGCAGTATTTT.

The table lists this clonotype with many counts. This chain links TRBV25-1 with TRBJ1-6, with D hard to call. This CDR3 has 14 amino acids. Germline V gene data show CDR1 as MGHDK and CDR2 as SYGVNS. V lost 2 bases to trimming and J lost 0 bases, with 2 bases between them. This chain's CDR3 is CASSESSYNSPLHF. CDR3 DNA: TGTGCCAGCAGTGAAAGCTCCTATAATTCACCCCTCCACTTT.

The chain recombines TRBV29-1 with TRBJ2-3; maybe TRBD2 (5 bases). From germline, CDR1 is SQVTM and CDR2 ANQGSEA. This CDR3 is 13 amino acids long. V lost 1 base, J lost 8 bases, and 13 bases lay in between. The CDR3 DNA reads as TGCAGCGTTGAAGTGCTAGCCTCTTTTACGCAGTATTTT. This codes for CSVEVLASFTQYF.

This clonotype was detected only a few times. The chain employs TRBV7-9 and TRBJ1-1, with D unresolved. V lost 4 bases to trimming and J lost 8 bases, with 11 bases between them. CDR3 length: 12 amino acids. Germline V gene lookup returns CDR1 SEHNR and CDR2 FQNEAQ (reference sequence). CDR3: CASSSEFREAFF. CDR3 in DNA: TGTGCCAGCAGCTCAGAATTCCGCGAAGCTTTCTTT.

At least ten counts were recorded for this clonotype. The chain carries TRBV10-3 and TRBJ2-1; 7 bases are a match to TRBD2. The CDR3 extends over 18 amino acids. Germline values: CDR1 ENHRY, CDR2 SYGVKD. With V trimmed by 2 bases and J by 5 bases, 15 bases remained unmatched. The CDR3, as DNA: TGTGCCATCAGTGAGGGACCCTCCTCCCCTAGCGGTCACAATGAGCAGTTCTTC. It encodes CAISEGPSSPSGHNEQFF.

The table lists this clonotype with many counts. J is TRBJ1-1 and V is TRBV20-1; tentative D call: TRBD1 (6 bases). CDR3 size: 13 residues. V gave up 5 bases and J gave up 5 bases, with 15 bases separating them. Germline values: CDR1 DFQATT, CDR2 SNEGSKA (reference sequence). CDR3 residues: CSASRGGGTEAFF. CDR3 nucleotides: TGCAGTGCTTCACGAGGGGGAGGAACTGAAGCTTTCTTT.

The V gene is TRBV12-3 or TRBV12-4, the J gene TRBJ2-5; D may be TRBD1 (5 bases). Trimming took off 6 bases at V and 7 bases at J, with 15 bases between the two ends. The CDR3 sequence is 13 residues long. CDR3 nucleotides: TGTGCCAGCAGACCAGGGTTCGGTGGGACCCAGTACTTC. It specifies CASRPGFGGTQYF.

This clonotype has ten or more counts. The V gene is TRBV15, the J gene TRBJ1-1; D is unclear. This CDR3 contains 13 residues. V lost 3 bases to trimming and J lost 3 bases, with 8 bases between them. Germline lookup yields CDR1 LNHNV and CDR2 YYDKDF (reference sequence). CDR3 nucleotides: TGTGCCACCAGCAGTACTAGGGACACTGAAGCTTTCTTT. Encoded protein: CATSSTRDTEAFF.

The V and J genes are TRBV5-5 and TRBJ2-7, with D possibly being TRBD1 (6 bases). Trimming left V 0 bases short and J 0 bases short, with 13 bases between. The CDR3 runs to 16 residues. The germline gives CDR1 SGHKS, CDR2 YYEKEE (reference sequence). The CDR3 spells CASSLGGPGASYEQYF. The DNA of the CDR3 is TGTGCCAGCAGCTTGGGAGGGCCAGGGGCCTCCTACGAGCAGTACTTC.

This clonotype was detected ten times or more. A read error may account for a junction end that differs from germline. The J gene is TRBJ2-3, the V gene TRBV4-3; tentative D call: TRBD2 (7 bases). This CDR3 is built from 13 residues. Germline V gene data show CDR1 as LGHNA and CDR2 as YSLEER. In DNA, the CDR3 is TGCGCCAGCAGCCAGAGGGGGGGAGATGCGCAGTATTTT. As protein: CASSQRGGDAQYF.

This clonotype was detected a few times. The V and J genes are TRBV29-1 and TRBJ2-1; TRBD2 is a possible D gene (5 bases). V was trimmed by 3 bases and J by 2 bases, leaving 11 bases between them. This CDR3 region has 14 residues. Germline V gene lookup returns CDR1 SQVTM and CDR2 ANQGSEA. This CDR3 reads CSVEFAGPYNEQFF. As DNA, the CDR3 is TGCAGCGTTGAGTTTGCGGGCCCCTACAATGAGCAGTTCTTC.

This clonotype came up a few times. The V gene is TRBV29-1, the J gene TRBJ2-1; D might be TRBD2 (6 bases). V lost 0 bases and J lost 8, with 14 bases in between. The CDR3 length is 14 residues. The germline V gene encodes CDR1 SQVTM and CDR2 ANQGSEA. CDR3 amino acids: CSVEDPTTRHEQFF. CDR3 sequence (DNA): TGCAGCGTTGAAGATCCCACGACTAGGCATGAGCAGTTCTTC.

This chain joins TRBV29-1 and TRBJ2-5, with D perhaps matching TRBD2 (7 bases). This CDR3 has 14 amino acids. V dropped 5 bases and J dropped 5 bases, with 18 bases sitting between them. The germline V gene has CDR1 SQVTM and CDR2 ANQGSEA. In DNA, the CDR3 is TGCAGCGTTAGGGGGAGGGTAGGCGTGGAGACCCAGTACTTC. Its translation is CSVRGRVGVETQYF.

This clonotype was observed many times. The J gene is TRBJ1-4, the V gene TRBV6-1, with D possibly matching TRBD1 (6 bases). The CDR3 covers 14 residues. Deletions cut 6 bases from V and 7 bases from J, with 15 bases between. Germline V gives CDR1 MNHNS, CDR2 SASEGT. The CDR3 DNA follows: TGTGCCAGCAGGCCTACGGGGGCGAGTGAAAAACTGTTTTTT. This sequence encodes CASRPTGASEKLFF.

Of note for this clonotype: Germline is not matched at one junction end, which may reflect a read error. The chain employs TRBV6-5 and TRBJ1-6; D is possibly TRBD1 (5 bases). Germline CDR1 is MNHEY and CDR2 is SVGAGI. The CDR3 covers 13 residues. This CDR3 reads CASSYSRDSPLHF. CDR3 DNA sequence: TGTGCCAGCAGTTACTCCAGGGATTCGCCCCTCCACTTT.

This clonotype was seen a few times. The CDR3 coding sequence is TGCGCCAGCAGCCAACTATACAGGGTGACTAAAACCCTTAACTATGGCTACACCTTC. Translated, it gives CASSQLYRVTKTLNYGYTF. The chain employs TRBV4-1 and TRBJ1-2; a possible D gene is TRBD1 (6 bases). The V end lost 2 bases, the J end lost 1 base, and 23 bases lay between the germline ends. From germline, CDR1 is MGHRA and CDR2 YSYEKL. The CDR3 is 19 residues long.

The chain joins TRBV12-3 or TRBV12-4 to TRBJ2-7, with 8 bases fitting TRBD2. There are 13 residues in the CDR3. With 3 bases clipped from V and 3 bases from J, the junction kept 1 base outside the gene matches. CDR3 coding DNA: TGTGCCAGCAGTTTCGGGAGGGTCTACGAGCAGTACTTC. Translated: CASSFGRVYEQYF.

About this clonotype: This could be a read error, since a much larger clone is one nucleotide away. This rearrangement joins TRBV4-2 to TRBJ1-5; 8 positions match TRBD1. The CDR3 extends over 16 amino acids. CDR1 and CDR2 from the germline V gene are LGHNA and YNFKEQ. CDR3 residues: CASSQDGQGAYQAQHF. The CDR3 DNA sequence: TGTGCCAGCAGCCAAGATGGTCAGGGGGCGTATCAGGCCCAGCATTTT.